The rows below give T cell receptor beta chains drawn from one sample of a study of read filtering for tumor transcriptome and immune sequencing. TCRdb fed the reads into MiXCR, producing one record per CDR3 protein. This table has 62,000 or so distinct CDR3 sequences, about 14% appearing once. Sequenced input: a population of CD138-negative cells sorted from bone marrow. The source of these receptors is a donor aged 40 or over with multiple myeloma. CDR3s include the opening cysteine and the closing phenylalanine or tryptophan. D genes are given only for firm matches. Clone size is stated in some rows and not others, as once, few, many or a class when expanded.

J gene | clone size | V gene | D gene | CDR3 protein | CDR3 DNA
TRBJ1-5 | - | TRBV4-3 | - | CASSQDTGGPQPQHF | TGCGCCAGCAGCCAAGATACCGGGGGCCCTCAGCCCCAGCATTTT
TRBJ2-2 | many | TRBV7-9 | TRBD2 | CASSRPSLGLAGDGFAGELFF | TGTGCCAGCAGCCGCCCATCCCTCGGACTAGCGGGAGATGGGTTTGCCGGGGAGCTGTTTTTT
TRBJ2-1 | many | TRBV29-1 | - | CSVSRDTNEQFF | TGCAGCGTTTCCCGGGACACCAATGAGCAGTTCTTC
TRBJ2-4 | few | TRBV25-1 | - | CASSELNSPKNIQYF | TGTGCCAGCAGTGAATTGAACTCTCCCAAAAACATTCAGTACTTC
TRBJ2-7 | many | TRBV7-9 | - | CASSLGLEQYF | TGTGCCAGCAGCTTAGGTCTCGAGCAGTACTTC
TRBJ1-5 | many | TRBV3-1 | - | CASSQAGANQPQHF | TGTGCCAGCAGCCAAGCGGGGGCTAATCAGCCCCAGCATTTT
TRBJ2-1 | many | TRBV29-1 | - | CSASEGVFNEQFF | TGCAGCGCATCTGAGGGCGTATTCAATGAGCAGTTCTTC
TRBJ2-1 | many | TRBV29-1 | - | CSVVYNEQFF | TGCAGCGTCGTTTACAATGAGCAGTTCTTC
TRBJ2-2 | many | TRBV15 | - | CATSRLAFRELFF | TGTGCCACCAGCAGACTAGCTTTCCGGGAGCTGTTTTTT
TRBJ2-1 | many | TRBV7-2 | TRBD1 | CASSLVFGTGGQRLNNEQFF | TGTGCCAGCAGCTTAGTGTTTGGGACAGGTGGTCAGCGGCTAAACAATGAGCAGTTCTTC
TRBJ2-7 | many | TRBV29-1 | - | CSVVPGPRPALFPYEQYF | TGCAGCGTTGTTCCAGGACCCCGACCGGCATTATTCCCATACGAGCAGTACTTC